This paragraph covers one TCR beta chain sequence. The CDR3 has 15 amino acids. Between the trimmed V and J ends, which lost 1 base and 0 bases, there was a span of 8 bases. From germline, CDR1 is SGHTA and CDR2 FQGNSA. The source of the sample is a study of blood T cell repertoires in COVID-19. Repertoires were generated with immunoSEQ multiplex PCR, while TCRdb's copy carries only in-frame clones and drops some. The sample has about 91,000 clones; roughly 71% are singletons. The receptor was derived from a woman of 80 years or more with acute or convalescent COVID-19. What was sequenced was peripheral blood. The chain combines TRBV7-2 with TRBJ2-3; perhaps TRBD2 as D (5 bases). The CDR3 is CASSLGRTSTDTQYF. CDR3 in DNA: TGTGCCAGCAGCTTAGGTCGGACTAGCACAGATACGCAGTATTTT.